The T cell receptor (beta chain) under discussion was sequenced for a study of control samples from healthy donors and cancer patients. Clones were sequenced by immunoSEQ multiplex PCR, and TCRdb holds only the in-frame ones, with some missing. Of 20,000 to 30,000 clones in the sample, roughly four fifths are singletons; the top ten hold about 25%. Germline lookup yields CDR1 GTSNPN and CDR2 SVGIG (reference sequence). The V end lost 3 bases, the J end lost 7 bases, and 7 bases lay between the germline ends. The CDR3 loop spans 12 amino acids. The sequence was obtained from a man between 60 and 75 years old with colorectal cancer. Sample: PBMCs. V gene TRBV30 combines with J gene TRBJ1-6, with no clear D. The CDR3 sequence: CAWRWKNSPLHF. CDR3 sequence (DNA): TGTGCCTGGAGGTGGAAGAATTCACCCCTCCACTTT.